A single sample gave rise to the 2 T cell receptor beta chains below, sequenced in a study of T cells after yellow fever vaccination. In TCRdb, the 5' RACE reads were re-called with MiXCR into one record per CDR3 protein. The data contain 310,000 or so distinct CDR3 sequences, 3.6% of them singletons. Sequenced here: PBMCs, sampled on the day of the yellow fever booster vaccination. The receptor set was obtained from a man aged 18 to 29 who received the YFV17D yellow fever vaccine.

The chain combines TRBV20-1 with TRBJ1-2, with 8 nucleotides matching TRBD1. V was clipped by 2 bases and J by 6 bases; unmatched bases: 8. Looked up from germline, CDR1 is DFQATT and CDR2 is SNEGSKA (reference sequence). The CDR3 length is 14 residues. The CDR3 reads CSARRLGQGNGYTF. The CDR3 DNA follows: TGCAGTGCTAGAAGACTCGGACAGGGTAATGGCTACACCTTC.

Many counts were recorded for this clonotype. The chain's CDR3 is CASSVQGGDIQYF. Here the CDR3 DNA reads TGTGCCAGCAGCGTACAGGGAGGGGACATTCAGTACTTC. The V and J genes are TRBV9 and TRBJ2-4; 7 bases are shared with TRBD2. The CDR3 covers 13 residues. CDR1 and CDR2 from the germline V gene are SGDLS and YYNGEE. The V gene end was trimmed by 1 base and the J gene end by 8 bases; junction bases not matched to a gene: 3. Combining the CDR3 with reference TRBV9 and TRBJ2-4 gives the whole variable domain DSGVTQTPKHLITATGQRVTLRCSPRSGDLSVYWYQQSLDQGLQFLIQYYNGEERAKGNILERFSAQQFPDLHSELNLSSLELGDSALYFCASSVQGGDIQYFGAGTRLSVL.